The 21 T cell receptor beta chains given below trace back to one sample, sequenced in a study of regulatory T cells in long-lasting Graves disease. Time point reported: persistent/refractory GD, antithyroid drugs over 5 years with positive TRAb. The TCR library used RNA extracted from PBMCs. Investigators prepared the TCR beta libraries by applying iRepertoire HTBI primers and Arm-PCR of CDR3 regions. TCRdb re-called the multiplex PCR reads with MiXCR, one entry per CDR3 protein. The table lists a few hundred thousand distinct CDR3 sequences, roughly 25% of them singletons, with less than 30% in the top ten. The material was peripheral blood mononuclear cells (PBMCs), obtained when the disease was refractory, from a patient treated with antithyroid drugs. These receptors were collected from a woman aged 40-49 years with Graves disease.

The chain links TRBV29-1 to TRBJ1-5; the D gene is possibly TRBD1 (6 bases). From germline, CDR1 is SQVTM and CDR2 ANQGSEA. This CDR3 has 12 amino acids. V was cut by 7 bases and J by 4 bases, with 11 bases left in between. This chain's CDR3 is CSASTGNQPQHF. Here the CDR3 DNA reads TGCAGCGCTTCAACAGGGAATCAGCCCCAGCATTTT.

About this clonotype itself: A read error may be the cause here, since a much bigger clone is one base away. The V gene is TRBV20-1, the J gene TRBJ1-1; 8 nucleotides match TRBD1. Trimming took 4 bases from V and 3 from J; bases not matched to a gene: 4. CDR1 DFQATT and CDR2 SNEGSKA come from the germline V gene (reference sequence). The CDR3 has 13 residues. Here the CDR3 reads CSAKQDRDTEAFF. In nucleotides, the CDR3 is TGCAGTGCTAAACAGGACAGGGACACTGAAGCTTTCTTT.

This clonotype was counted ten times or more. The chain couples TRBV20-1 to TRBJ2-2, with D possibly called TRBD1 or TRBD2 (5 bases each). The length of the CDR3 is 14 residues. V was shortened by 6 bases and J by 6 bases, with 17 bases between the two germline ends. The V gene's germline CDR1 is DFQATT and CDR2 SNEGSKA (reference sequence). Here the CDR3 DNA reads TGCAGTGCCATGGGGCTAGCTGTCGCCGGGGAGCTGTTTTTT. Amino acids: CSAMGLAVAGELFF.

The chain recombines TRBV28 with TRBJ2-3; 11 nucleotides match TRBD2. The V and J ends lost 2 bases and 2 bases, in that order; junction bases with no gene match: 6. Germline V gene lookup returns CDR1 MDHEN and CDR2 SYDVKM. The CDR3 spans 17 residues. The CDR3 DNA is TGTGCCAGCAGTTTAGGGCTAGCGGGAGGTTCCACAGATACGCAGTATTTT. The encoded protein is CASSLGLAGGSTDTQYF.

The chain recombines TRBV20-1 with TRBJ1-1, with 7 bases identical to TRBD1. This CDR3 is 17 amino acids long. The germline gives CDR1 DFQATT, CDR2 SNEGSKA (reference sequence). The V gene end was trimmed by 0 bases and the J gene end by 4 bases; junction bases not matched to a gene: 14. The CDR3 coding sequence is TGCAGTGCTAGAGACTATAAACTGACGGGACAGATCACTGAAGCTTTCTTT. This sequence encodes CSARDYKLTGQITEAFF.

In this sample, this clonotype turned up many times. The chain couples TRBV27 to TRBJ2-5; D is undetermined. Germline V gene lookup returns CDR1 MNHEY and CDR2 SMNVEV (reference sequence). The CDR3 runs to 11 residues. V lost 2 bases and J 10 bases, leaving 8 bases between the germline ends. The CDR3 DNA is TGTGCCAGCAGTTTAGGGGATGACCAGTACTTC. It translates to CASSLGDDQYF.

In its sample, this clonotype was seen many times. This rearrangement joins TRBV2 to TRBJ1-5; the D is unclear. Per the germline V gene, CDR1 is SNHLY and CDR2 is FYNNEI. The CDR3 runs 14 residues. With 7 bases removed from V and 5 bases from J, the gap between germline ends came to 15 bases. CDR3 residues: CASTPAGWDQPQHF. The CDR3 nucleotides are TGTGCCAGCACCCCGGCGGGGTGGGATCAGCCCCAGCATTTT.

This clonotype was counted once. A much larger clone differs by one base, so this may be a read error. In DNA form, the CDR3 reads TGTGCCAGCAGTTACCCCGAGCGGGAGGTGGGGACCCAGTACTTC. It specifies CASSYPEREVGTQYF. The V and J genes are TRBV6-2 or TRBV6-3 and TRBJ2-5; 9 nucleotides agree with TRBD2. There are 15 residues in the CDR3. Germline values: CDR1 MNHEY, CDR2 SVGEGT. V shed 2 bases, J shed 7 bases, and the junction held 8 bases outside the gene matches.

The V gene is TRBV7-8, the J gene TRBJ1-3; D ambiguous. Trimming stripped 0 bases from V and 4 bases from J, with 13 bases between. This CDR3 has 16 amino acids. CDR1 is SGHVS, CDR2 FQNEAQ, per germline. CDR3 in amino acids: CASSLAAGSGGNTIYF. The CDR3 nucleotides read TGTGCCAGCAGCTTAGCCGCGGGGTCAGGCGGAAACACCATATATTTT.

The sample holds many counts of this clonotype. This chain uses TRBV28 with TRBJ1-6, with unresolved D. V lost 2 bases, J lost 8 bases, and 4 bases lay in between. Looked up from germline, CDR1 is MDHEN and CDR2 is SYDVKM. The CDR3 runs 12 residues. The CDR3 region is CASSLGDSPLHF. Here the CDR3 DNA reads TGTGCCAGCAGTTTAGGGGATTCACCCCTCCACTTT. Full variable domain (rest looked up from reference TRBV28 and TRBJ1-6): DVKVTQSSRYLVKRTGEKVFLECVQDMDHENMFWYRQDPGLGLRLIYFSYDVKMKEKGDIPEGYSVSREKKERFSLILESASTNQTSMYLCASSLGDSPLHFGNGTRLTVT.

The chain has TRBV28 and TRBJ1-4; possible D gene TRBD1, 5 bases. Looked up from germline, CDR1 is MDHEN and CDR2 is SYDVKM. This CDR3 is 15 amino acids long. V was cut by 6 bases and J by 8 bases, with 19 bases left in between. The CDR3 coding sequence is TGTGCCAGCAGACCCTGGGCGGCGGGGGACGAAAAACTGTTTTTT. Amino acids: CASRPWAAGDEKLFF.

On this clonotype: A clone one base away is much larger, so this may be a read error. This chain joins TRBV29-1 and TRBJ2-7; D remains ambiguous. Germline CDR1 SQVTM, CDR2 ANQGSEA. There are 13 residues in the CDR3. Here the CDR3 DNA reads TGCAGCGTTTCGGGCGGAGAAACCTACGGGCAGTACTTC. This translates into CSVSGGETYGQYF.

In its sample, this clonotype was seen many times. The genes are TRBV28 and TRBJ1-1; D is unclear. Germline V gene lookup returns CDR1 MDHEN and CDR2 SYDVKM. The CDR3 has 13 amino acids. The germline V and J ends were trimmed by 1 base and 3 bases, with 6 bases remaining between them. This CDR3 reads CASSLLEDTEAFF. The CDR3 DNA reads as TGTGCCAGCAGTTTATTGGAGGACACTGAAGCTTTCTTT. Based on the CDR3 plus reference TRBV28 and TRBJ1-1, the full variable domain is DVKVTQSSRYLVKRTGEKVFLECVQDMDHENMFWYRQDPGLGLRLIYFSYDVKMKEKGDIPEGYSVSREKKERFSLILESASTNQTSMYLCASSLLEDTEAFFGQGTRLTVV.

The DNA of the CDR3 is TGTGCCAGCACCAAGGTGGGGAACACAGATACGCAGTATTTT. As protein: CASTKVGNTDTQYF. The chain employs TRBV7-2 and TRBJ2-3; D uncertain. The germline V gene has CDR1 SGHTA and CDR2 FQGNSA. The CDR3 is 14 amino acids. The germline V and J ends were trimmed by 7 bases and 2 bases, with 13 bases remaining between them.

The sample holds many counts of this clonotype. V usage is TRBV28 and J usage is TRBJ2-4; D gene ambiguous. Germline loops: CDR1 MDHEN, CDR2 SYDVKM. Between the trimmed V and J ends, which lost 3 bases and 0 bases, there was a span of 24 bases. The CDR3 is 20 amino acids. The CDR3 here is CASSFYSYGAHTLAKNIQYF. The CDR3, as DNA: TGTGCCAGCAGTTTTTATAGTTACGGTGCCCACACTCTAGCCAAAAACATTCAGTACTTC. Full variable domain (remainder filled in from reference TRBV28 and TRBJ2-4): DVKVTQSSRYLVKRTGEKVFLECVQDMDHENMFWYRQDPGLGLRLIYFSYDVKMKEKGDIPEGYSVSREKKERFSLILESASTNQTSMYLCASSFYSYGAHTLAKNIQYFGAGTRLSVL.

This clonotype was seen only a few times. The chain has TRBV29-1 and TRBJ1-3; no firm D call. Germline V lookup: CDR1 SQVTM, CDR2 ANQGSEA. The CDR3 extends over 11 amino acids. V was trimmed by 7 bases and J by 8 bases, leaving 12 bases between them. As DNA, the CDR3 is TGCAGCGCCGCGGAAGTCGACACCATATATTTT. This translates into CSAAEVDTIYF.

The rearrangement links TRBV14 to TRBJ1-1, with TRBD1 matching 8 bases. CDR3 size: 15 residues. Germline CDR1 and CDR2: SGHDN and FVKESK. V was clipped by 2 bases and J by 4 bases; unmatched bases: 6. The DNA of the CDR3 is TGTGCCAGCAGCCAACGGGACAGGTGGGCCACTGAAGCTTTCTTT. Its protein product is CASSQRDRWATEAFF.

This rearrangement joins TRBV20-1 to TRBJ2-1, with 10 nucleotides matching TRBD2. With V trimmed by 3 bases and J by 7 bases, 6 bases remained unmatched. CDR3 length equals 14 residues. The germline V gene has CDR1 DFQATT and CDR2 SNEGSKA (reference sequence). As DNA, the CDR3 is TGCAGTGCTAGTCGAGCTAGCGGGAGAAATGAGCAGTTCTTC. As protein: CSASRASGRNEQFF.

This clonotype was recorded at least ten times. The genes are TRBV28 and TRBJ2-7; D possibly corresponds to TRBD2 (5 bases). The CDR3 length is 15 residues. V lost 2 bases, J lost 7 bases, and 18 bases lay in between. In germline, CDR1 is MDHEN, CDR2 SYDVKM. The CDR3 protein is CASSLRETRADEQYF. The CDR3 DNA reads as TGTGCCAGCAGTTTAAGGGAAACTCGAGCGGATGAGCAGTACTTC.

CDR3: CASSQDPFPHQPQHF. CDR3 bases: TGCGCCAGCAGCCAAGACCCCTTTCCCCATCAGCCCCAGCATTTT. This sequence joins TRBV4-1 and TRBJ1-5; no clear D. The CDR3 is 15 residues long. CDR1 MGHRA and CDR2 YSYEKL come from the germline V gene. Between the trimmed V and J ends, which lost 0 bases and 5 bases, there was a span of 11 bases.

This clonotype was seen a handful of times. The CDR3 sequence is CASSPAAAQETQYF. The CDR3, as DNA: TGCGCCAGCAGCCCGGCGGCAGCTCAAGAGACCCAGTACTTC. The chain recombines TRBV5-1 with TRBJ2-5, with D unresolved. The CDR3 runs 14 residues. CDR1 SGHRS and CDR2 YFSETQ come from the germline V gene. Trimming left V 4 bases short and J 2 bases short, with 12 bases between.